The next 3 T cell receptor beta chains were all read from a single sample in a study of PD-1 and CTLA-4 blockade in melanoma. Assay: immunoSEQ multiplex PCR; the TCRdb copy retains only in-frame clones and omits some. Of almost 30,000 clones listed, less than 90% are singletons. Here the sequenced sample was CD8+ T cells from peripheral blood, taken before anti-PD-1 treatment. The receptors stem from a human donor with melanoma.

The chain uses TRBV25-1 and TRBJ1-1, with D maybe TRBD1 (6 bases). CDR3 length equals 14 residues. Germline V gene sequence: CDR1 MGHDK, CDR2 SYGVNS. With 5 bases removed from V and 0 bases from J, the gap between germline ends came to 10 bases. The CDR3 nucleotides read TGTGCCAGCAGTCCTGGACAGCTGAACACTGAAGCTTTCTTT. This codes for CASSPGQLNTEAFF.

The chain employs TRBV11-3 and TRBJ2-2; no firm D call. The CDR3 totals 13 residues. V dropped 4 bases and J dropped 5 bases, with 8 bases sitting between them. From germline, CDR1 is SGHNT and CDR2 YENEEA. The CDR3 spells CASSSRDTGELFF. CDR3 coding DNA: TGTGCCAGCAGCTCAAGAGATACCGGGGAGCTGTTTTTT.

The rearrangement links TRBV24-1 to TRBJ2-5; 14 bases are a match to TRBD2. Per the germline V gene, CDR1 is KGHDR and CDR2 is SFDVKD. The J segment lost 0 bases and the V segment lost 0 bases, leaving 2 bases of the junction unmatched. The CDR3 has 18 residues. In nucleotides, the CDR3 is TGTGCCACCAGTGATTTGGGGACTAGCGGGGGAGACCAAGAGACCCAGTACTTC. It encodes CATSDLGTSGGDQETQYF.